The present TCR beta chain was sequenced within a study of blood T cell repertoires in COVID-19. Method: immunoSEQ multiplex PCR; TCRdb's copy keeps in-frame clones and lacks some. The table lists 200,000 to 250,000 clones, around 90% of them singletons. The CDR3 totals 13 residues. V lost 9 bases and J lost 0; bases outside the gene matches: 3. Germline V gene data show CDR1 as SGHRS and CDR2 as YFSETQ. This receptor was identified in a man between 18 and 29 years old with active or convalescent COVID-19. The material sequenced was peripheral blood. This chain uses TRBV5-1 with TRBJ2-3, with 8 bases fitting TRBD2. CDR3 in DNA: TGCGCCACCCGGGGGGGGAGCACAGATACGCAGTATTTT. It translates to CATRGGSTDTQYF.